The clone carrying this T cell receptor beta chain appeared once. These data belong to a study of technical replicates of blood from a handful of donors. Measured with immunoSEQ multiplex PCR; TCRdb has only the in-frame clones, and not every one. This table holds around 72,000 clones, approximately 98% found once. The germline gives CDR1 SGHTS, CDR2 YDEGEE. This CDR3 comprises 12 residues. Trimming pared 2 bases from V and 1 base from J, leaving 3 bases between. Sequencing was done on a sample of T cells isolated from PBMCs. The chain joins TRBV5-8 to TRBJ1-1, with D hard to call. The receptor's source is a human donor in good health. The CDR3 protein is CASSFGNTEAFF. The DNA for the CDR3 is TGTGCCAGCAGCTTCGGGAACACTGAAGCTTTCTTT.